The sequence of this T cell receptor beta chain was determined in a study of blood T cell repertoires in COVID-19. Study-wide context: Some COVID-19 samples were acute and others convalescent; all came from the United States, Italy and Spain. PBMCs, B-cell-depleted T cells, or T cells provided the cDNA or gDNA that made up the material.

Authors' data handling: Estimation of nucleated cell counts was performed using reference gene primer amplification. Some clones are missing from TCRdb's copy, which holds only in-frame ones; the method was immunoSEQ multiplex PCR. V and J calls and clone size are as listed in that table; D and trimming were resolved from the DNA. The sample holds around 42,000 clones, roughly nine tenths seen once. V lost 1 base and J lost 3; bases outside the gene matches: 7. Germline assignment: CDR1 SGHVS and CDR2 FQNEAQ. This CDR3 region has 16 residues. The chain carries TRBV7-8 and TRBJ2-5, with TRBD1 identical over 8 bases. The receptor was derived from a man aged 25-45 years with active or convalescent COVID-19. The sequencing sample was made of peripheral blood. CDR3 residues: CASSLGTGPKKETQYF. The CDR3, as DNA: TGTGCCAGCAGCTTAGGGACAGGGCCTAAAAAAGAGACCCAGTACTTC.